The clone carrying this T cell receptor beta chain was seen only a few times. PCR involved 60 Vbeta and 13 Jbeta primers. Assay used: immunoSEQ multiplex PCR; TCRdb lists only in-frame clones, some missing. The table includes under 200,000 clones, 9.5% to 15% detected once. J was trimmed by 9 bases and V by 1 base; bases with no gene match: 6. Germline CDR1 is ENHRY and CDR2 is SYGVKD. There are 15 residues in the CDR3. This sample was taken from a study of cytomegalovirus exposure and HLA in healthy donors. Sequencing was done on a sample of PBMCs. The sequence came from a man aged 50 to 59 in good health and CMV-seropositive. V and J are TRBV10-3 and TRBJ1-6; 7 bases map to TRBD1. Here the CDR3 reads CAISEWRQGASPLHF. The CDR3 nucleotides are TGTGCCATCAGTGAGTGGAGACAGGGCGCTTCACCCCTCCACTTT.